This TCR beta chain was sequenced for a study of T-cell reconstitution after alpha-beta-depleted transplantation in children. The CDR3 loop spans 16 amino acids. CDR1 and CDR2 from the germline V gene are MNHEY and SMNVEV (reference sequence). J gave up 2 bases and V 6 bases, and 12 bases lay outside the gene matches. This sample's TCRbeta library carried unique molecular identifier barcodes. TCRdb re-analysed the PCR reads in MiXCR, keeping a single row per CDR3 protein. The sample lists approximately 510,000 distinct CDR3 sequences, approximately 20% occurring once. The receptor was isolated from a human donor who donated a stem cell graft to a child with acute lymphoblastic leukemia. Sequenced here: PBMCs from the stem cell graft donor, sampled from the stem cell graft. The chain links TRBV27 to TRBJ2-7; 8 bases map to TRBD2. CDR3 coding DNA: TGTGCCAGCAGCTCCCTTAGCGGGAAGTCTACCTACGAGCAGTACTTC. This translates into CASSSLSGKSTYEQYF.